The 21 T cell receptor beta chains given below trace back to one sample, sequenced in a study of blood T cell repertoires in COVID-19. This table comes from immunoSEQ multiplex PCR, and its TCRdb copy is limited to in-frame clones, with some not included. The sample has 350,000 to 450,000 clones, approximately 88% seen once; the top ten hold 1% to 1.5%. Material for sequencing was peripheral blood. The origin of the receptors is a man aged 35 to 55 with acute or convalescent COVID-19.

The CDR3 here is CSVSTGVLDQPQHF. The CDR3 coding sequence is TGCAGCGTCTCAACAGGGGTTCTTGATCAGCCCCAGCATTTT. The gene calls are TRBV29-1 and TRBJ1-5, with TRBD1 matching 7 bases. This CDR3 has 14 amino acids. Per the germline V gene, CDR1 is SQVTM and CDR2 is ANQGSEA. J gave up 5 bases and V 6 bases, and 10 bases lay outside the gene matches. The entire variable domain, with the rest obtained from reference TRBV29-1 and TRBJ1-5, is as follows: SAVISQKPSRDICQRGTSLTIQCQVDSQVTMMFWYRQQPGQSLTLIATANQGSEATYESGFVIDKFPISRPNLTFSTLTVSNMSPEDSSIYLCSVSTGVLDQPQHFGDGTRLSIL.

The rearrangement joins TRBV5-1 to TRBJ2-7, with D perhaps TRBD2 (5 bases). CDR3 size: 16 residues. With 2 bases removed from V and 4 bases from J, the gap between germline ends came to 19 bases. Looked up from germline, CDR1 is SGHRS and CDR2 is YFSETQ. Here the CDR3 DNA reads TGCGCCAGCAGCTTAATCCAGAGGGCATCTCGATACGAGCAGTACTTC. Encoded protein: CASSLIQRASRYEQYF.

This clone was detected a few times. The gene calls are TRBV7-2 and TRBJ1-2; D unclear. V was trimmed by 1 base and J by 4 bases, leaving 7 bases between them. Germline V gene lookup returns CDR1 SGHTA and CDR2 FQGNSA. There are 13 residues in the CDR3. The CDR3 nucleotides read TGTGCCAGCAGCTTAGAAGCAATCTATGGCTACACCTTC. It encodes CASSLEAIYGYTF.

This chain links TRBV14 with TRBJ2-7, with TRBD2 matching 11 bases. Germline V CDR1 and CDR2: SGHDN, FVKESK. This CDR3 has 15 residues. V lost 5 bases, J lost 5 bases, and 8 bases stayed unmatched. The CDR3 sequence is CASSALAGGRHEQYF. In DNA form, the CDR3 reads TGTGCCAGCAGCGCCCTAGCGGGAGGACGGCACGAGCAGTACTTC.

The gene calls are TRBV6-6 and TRBJ1-1, with TRBD1 matching over 9 bases. Looked up from germline, CDR1 is MNHNY and CDR2 is SVGAGI (reference sequence). The V gene end was trimmed by 8 bases and the J gene end by 4 bases; junction bases not matched to a gene: 2. The CDR3 is 12 amino acids. CDR3 region: CASGQGSTEAFF. The CDR3 nucleotides read TGTGCCAGCGGACAGGGGAGCACTGAAGCTTTCTTT.

In its sample, this clone was seen once. This chain links TRBV3-1 (or the pseudogene TRBV3-2) with TRBJ1-2; TRBD1 might be the D (6 bases). V was shortened by 4 bases and J by 5 bases, with 26 bases between the two germline ends. The CDR3 extends over 18 amino acids. The germline V gene encodes CDR1 LGHDT and CDR2 YNNKEL (reference sequence). This CDR3 is CASSPLPVAGALGYGYTF. The CDR3 bases are TGTGCCAGCAGCCCGCTTCCGGTTGCGGGGGCGTTGGGGTATGGCTACACCTTC.

This clone was seen just once. The chain uses TRBV11-1 and TRBJ2-5; no reliable D call. V was cut by 2 bases and J by 4 bases, with 8 bases left in between. The CDR3 length is 13 residues. Looked up from germline, CDR1 is SGHAT and CDR2 is FQDESV (reference sequence). CDR3 sequence reads: CASSLLSGETQYF. The DNA for the CDR3 is TGTGCCAGCAGCTTATTGTCGGGAGAGACCCAGTACTTC.

This clone has more than one count but fewer than ten. This chain joins TRBV19 and TRBJ1-3; 7 nucleotides agree with TRBD1. The V gene end was trimmed by 5 bases and the J gene end by 0 bases; junction bases not matched to a gene: 4. CDR1 is LNHDA, CDR2 SQIVND, per germline (reference sequence). CDR3 length: 15 amino acids. The CDR3 region has the DNA TGTGCCAGTAGTGGGACAGCCAACTCTGGAAACACCATATATTTT. Translating it yields CASSGTANSGNTIYF.

The chain joins TRBV6-6 to TRBJ2-5; D gene unclear. Germline V gives CDR1 MNHNY, CDR2 SVGAGI (reference sequence). V lost 2 bases and J lost 2, with 12 bases in between. This CDR3 spans 15 amino acids. The CDR3 sequence: CASSYNPLTQETQYF. For the CDR3, the DNA is TGTGCCAGCAGTTACAACCCCCTTACTCAAGAGACCCAGTACTTC.

The genes are TRBV28 and TRBJ1-1; TRBD1 aligns across 7 bases. CDR1 and CDR2 (germline): MDHEN, SYDVKM. This CDR3 has 15 amino acids. The trim removed 5 bases at V and 2 bases at J, leaving 8 bases unmatched. This chain's CDR3 is CASSINRGINTEAFF. Written as DNA, the CDR3 is TGTGCCAGCAGTATTAACAGGGGTATAAACACTGAAGCTTTCTTT.

This chain joins TRBV4-2 and TRBJ1-2; possible D gene TRBD1, 6 bases. The CDR3 runs to 14 residues. V was trimmed by 4 bases and J by 2 bases, leaving 11 bases between them. Germline assignment: CDR1 LGHNA and CDR2 YNFKEQ. The CDR3 reads CASSPWTDNYGYTF. For the CDR3, the DNA is TGTGCCAGCAGCCCCTGGACAGACAACTATGGCTACACCTTC.

This clone was detected only once. The chain recombines TRBV7-9 with TRBJ2-1; TRBD2 might be the D (6 bases). V was trimmed by 5 bases and J by 13 bases, leaving 12 bases between them. CDR1 and CDR2 from the germline V gene are SEHNR and FQNEAQ (reference sequence). The CDR3 covers 11 residues. The CDR3 nucleotides read TGTGCCAGCAGCCCCCGGGACTCCCAGTTCTTC. Translating gives CASSPRDSQFF.

V is TRBV28 and J is TRBJ2-2; 9 bases are shared with TRBD2. The CDR3 sequence is 16 residues long. The V and J ends lost 6 bases and 6 bases, in that order; junction bases with no gene match: 11. Germline V gives CDR1 MDHEN, CDR2 SYDVKM. In DNA, the CDR3 is TGTGCCAGCAGGATTTACAGGACTAGCGTCGCCGGGGAGCTGTTTTTT. Protein sequence: CASRIYRTSVAGELFF.

In this sample, this clone turned up a few times. The rearrangement joins TRBV3-1 (or the pseudogene TRBV3-2) to TRBJ2-5; possibly TRBD2 for D (6 bases). The CDR3 extends over 14 amino acids. The germline CDR1 and CDR2 sequences are LGHDT and YNNKEL (reference sequence). The V end lost 3 bases, the J end lost 4 bases, and 12 bases lay between the germline ends. The CDR3: CASSQRLVGETQYF. CDR3 nucleotide sequence: TGTGCCAGCAGCCAGAGACTAGTAGGAGAGACCCAGTACTTC.

The CDR3: CASSLTGILTDTQYF. The CDR3 DNA is TGTGCCAGCAGCTTAACGGGGATCCTCACAGATACGCAGTATTTT. This rearrangement joins TRBV7-2 to TRBJ2-3; tentatively, D is TRBD2 (5 bases). Germline V gene data show CDR1 as SGHTA and CDR2 as FQGNSA. Trimming removed 2 bases at V and 2 bases at J, with 11 bases between. CDR3 length: 15 residues.

The chain joins TRBV7-9 to TRBJ1-1; D remains unclear. Trimming took off 0 bases at V and 6 bases at J, with 8 bases between the two ends. Germline values: CDR1 SEHNR, CDR2 FQNEAQ (reference sequence). CDR3 size: 13 residues. The CDR3 bases are TGTGCCAGCAGCTTAGCGCGCGGGTCTGAAGCTTTCTTT. It codes for CASSLARGSEAFF.

The table lists this clone with a few counts. The chain uses TRBV6-5 and TRBJ2-1; D might be TRBD2 (5 bases). The CDR3 has 12 residues. In germline, CDR1 is MNHEY, CDR2 SVGAGI. V was trimmed by 0 bases and J by 9 bases, leaving 6 bases between them. This CDR3 reads CASSYSGSEQFF. The CDR3 DNA reads as TGTGCCAGCAGTTACTCGGGGAGTGAGCAGTTCTTC.

The CDR3 bases are TGTGCCAGCAGTGAATCGGAGATTGAAGCTTTCTTT. This gives the protein CASSESEIEAFF. The chain couples TRBV2 to TRBJ1-1; the D is unclear. V was shortened by 2 bases and J by 7 bases, with 8 bases between the two germline ends. CDR1 is SNHLY, CDR2 FYNNEI, per germline. CDR3 length: 12 amino acids.

Worth noting for this clone: Distinct nucleotide sequences in the sample also encode this CDR3. The V and J genes are TRBV27 and TRBJ2-7; 9 nucleotides line up with TRBD1. The CDR3 has 14 amino acids. CDR1 is MNHEY, CDR2 SMNVEV, per germline (reference sequence). Trimming cost V 2 bases and J 3 bases; bases outside gene matches: 2. CDR3 region: CASSLGTGSYEQYF. In DNA, the CDR3 is TGTGCCAGCAGTTTAGGGACAGGGAGCTACGAGCAGTACTTC.

The V call is TRBV7-9, the J call TRBJ1-2; tentatively, D is TRBD1 (6 bases). The CDR3 length is 12 residues. The V end lost 4 bases, the J end lost 5 bases, and 8 bases lay between the germline ends. The germline V gene encodes CDR1 SEHNR and CDR2 FQNEAQ (reference sequence). CDR3 sequence: CASSWTAYGYTF. The CDR3 DNA reads TGTGCCAGCAGCTGGACAGCATATGGCTACACCTTC.

The rearrangement uses TRBV5-4 and TRBJ1-2; D gene ambiguous. The V gene lost 0 bases and the J gene lost 4 bases, with 7 bases spanning the gap. The CDR3 length is 13 residues. Germline loops: CDR1 SGHNT, CDR2 YYREEE (reference sequence). The CDR3 here is CASSLGQIYGYTF. The CDR3 DNA is TGTGCCAGCAGCTTGGGGCAGATCTATGGCTACACCTTC.